This T cell receptor beta chain was found in a study of shared clonotypes between healthy human individuals. General observations from the study: Estimated clonotype richness was generally higher in naive than memory subsets. A reduction in generation probabilities was seen for non-shared clonotypes relative to those shared by all four donors.

Sequencing used immunoSEQ multiplex PCR; TCRdb keeps in-frame clones, though not all of them. The sample carries about 95,000 clones, approximately 61% recorded once. CDR1 is LNHDA and CDR2 is SQIVND in the germline V gene (reference sequence). The length of the CDR3 is 17 residues. The V and J ends lost 1 base and 4 bases respectively, with 19 bases between them. In regard to this clone: Its antigen is unidentified.

The chain is built from TRBV19 and TRBJ1-1; D gene unclear. What was sequenced was memory CD8+ T cells sorted from blood. Subset of the sample: CD45RO+ cells pooled with CCR7-negative TemRA cells. The sequence was obtained from a man under 40 in good health. CDR3: CASSIGSRRGRSTEAFF. Here the CDR3 DNA reads TGTGCCAGTAGTATAGGTAGCAGGCGGGGTCGGAGCACTGAAGCTTTCTTT.